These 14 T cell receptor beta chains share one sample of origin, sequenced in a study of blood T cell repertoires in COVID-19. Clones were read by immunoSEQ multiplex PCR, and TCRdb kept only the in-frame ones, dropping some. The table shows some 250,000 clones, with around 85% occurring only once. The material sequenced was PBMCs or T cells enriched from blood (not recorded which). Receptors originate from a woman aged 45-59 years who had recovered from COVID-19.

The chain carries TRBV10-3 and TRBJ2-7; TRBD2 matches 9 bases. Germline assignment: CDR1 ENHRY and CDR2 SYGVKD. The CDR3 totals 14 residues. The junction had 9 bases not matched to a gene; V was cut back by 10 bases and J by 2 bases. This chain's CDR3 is CATASGEGAYEQYF. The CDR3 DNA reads TGTGCCACCGCTAGCGGGGAGGGAGCCTACGAGCAGTACTTC.

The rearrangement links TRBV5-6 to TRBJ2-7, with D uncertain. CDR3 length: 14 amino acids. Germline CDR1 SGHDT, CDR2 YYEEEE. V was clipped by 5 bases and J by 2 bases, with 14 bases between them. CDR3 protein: CASSLYSTTYEQYF. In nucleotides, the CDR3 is TGTGCCAGCAGTTTATATTCGACAACCTACGAGCAGTACTTC.

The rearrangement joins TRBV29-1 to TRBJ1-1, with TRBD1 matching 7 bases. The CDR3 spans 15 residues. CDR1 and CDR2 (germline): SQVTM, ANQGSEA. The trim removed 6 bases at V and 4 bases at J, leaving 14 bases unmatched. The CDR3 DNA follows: TGCAGCGTGGGGACAGCTTACGTCGTCAGCACTGAAGCTTTCTTT. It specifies CSVGTAYVVSTEAFF. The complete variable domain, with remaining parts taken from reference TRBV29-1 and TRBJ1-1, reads SAVISQKPSRDICQRGTSLTIQCQVDSQVTMMFWYRQQPGQSLTLIATANQGSEATYESGFVIDKFPISRPNLTFSTLTVSNMSPEDSSIYLCSVGTAYVVSTEAFFGQGTRLTVV.

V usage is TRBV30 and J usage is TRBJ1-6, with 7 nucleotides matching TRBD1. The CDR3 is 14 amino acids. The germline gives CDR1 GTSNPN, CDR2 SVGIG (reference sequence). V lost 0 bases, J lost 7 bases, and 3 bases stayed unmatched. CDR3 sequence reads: CAWSVTGDNSPLHF. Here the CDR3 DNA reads TGTGCCTGGAGTGTTACAGGGGACAATTCACCCCTCCACTTT.

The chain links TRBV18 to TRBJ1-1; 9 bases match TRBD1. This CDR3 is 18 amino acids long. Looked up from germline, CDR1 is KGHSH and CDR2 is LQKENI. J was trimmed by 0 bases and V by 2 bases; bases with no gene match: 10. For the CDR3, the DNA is TGTGCCAGCTCACCAGCTCCGATGGGACAGGGAATGAACACTGAAGCTTTCTTT. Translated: CASSPAPMGQGMNTEAFF.

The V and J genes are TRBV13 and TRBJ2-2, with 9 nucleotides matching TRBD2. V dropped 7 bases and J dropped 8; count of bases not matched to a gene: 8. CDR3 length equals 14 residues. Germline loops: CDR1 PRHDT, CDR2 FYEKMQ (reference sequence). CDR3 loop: CASTETSGPGELFF. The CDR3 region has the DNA TGTGCCAGCACCGAGACTAGCGGCCCTGGGGAGCTGTTTTTT. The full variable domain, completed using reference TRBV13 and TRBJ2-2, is AAGVIQSPRHLIKEKRETATLKCYPIPRHDTVYWYQQGPGQDPQFLISFYEKMQSDKGSIPDRFSAQQFSDYHSELNMSSLELGDSALYFCASTETSGPGELFFGEGSRLTVL.

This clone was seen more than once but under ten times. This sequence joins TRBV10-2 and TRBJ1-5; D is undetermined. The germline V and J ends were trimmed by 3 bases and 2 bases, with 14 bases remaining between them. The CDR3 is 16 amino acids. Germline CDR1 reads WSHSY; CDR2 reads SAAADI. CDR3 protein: CASSETVYSGNQPQHF. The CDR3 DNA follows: TGCGCCAGCAGTGAAACAGTCTATAGCGGCAATCAGCCCCAGCATTTT.

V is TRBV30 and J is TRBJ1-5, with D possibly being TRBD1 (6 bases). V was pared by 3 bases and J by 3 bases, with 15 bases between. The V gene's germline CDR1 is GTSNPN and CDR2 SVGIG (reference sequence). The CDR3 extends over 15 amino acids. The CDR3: CAWSDGTSLNQPQHF. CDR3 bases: TGTGCCTGGAGCGATGGGACATCGCTCAATCAGCCCCAGCATTTT.

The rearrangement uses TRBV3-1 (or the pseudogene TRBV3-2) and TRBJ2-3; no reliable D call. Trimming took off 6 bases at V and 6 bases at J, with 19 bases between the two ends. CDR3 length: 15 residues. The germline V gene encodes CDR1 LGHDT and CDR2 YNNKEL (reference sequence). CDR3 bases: TGTGCCAGCAGTCACTCTTCGGTAGTATCGGATACGCAGTATTTT. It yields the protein CASSHSSVVSDTQYF.

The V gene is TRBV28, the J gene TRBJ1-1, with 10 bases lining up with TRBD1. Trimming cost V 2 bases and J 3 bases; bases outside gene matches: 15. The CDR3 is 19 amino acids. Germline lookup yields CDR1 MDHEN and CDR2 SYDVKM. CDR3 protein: CASSLECWTGGALDTEAFF. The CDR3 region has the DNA TGTGCCAGCAGTTTAGAATGTTGGACAGGGGGGGCTCTGGACACTGAAGCTTTCTTT.

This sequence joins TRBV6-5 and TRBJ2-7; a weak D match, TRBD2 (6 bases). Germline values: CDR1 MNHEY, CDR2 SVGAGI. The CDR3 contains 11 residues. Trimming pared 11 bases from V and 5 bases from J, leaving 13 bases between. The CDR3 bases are TGTGCCGCAGGGCGGGATCACGAGCAGTACTTC. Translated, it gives CAAGRDHEQYF.

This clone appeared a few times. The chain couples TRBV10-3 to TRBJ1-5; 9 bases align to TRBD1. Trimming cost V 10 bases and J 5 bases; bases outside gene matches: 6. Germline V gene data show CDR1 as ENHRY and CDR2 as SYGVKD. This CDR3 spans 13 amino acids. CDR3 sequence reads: CATKRDRDQPQHF. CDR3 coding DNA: TGTGCCACTAAACGGGACAGGGATCAGCCCCAGCATTTT.

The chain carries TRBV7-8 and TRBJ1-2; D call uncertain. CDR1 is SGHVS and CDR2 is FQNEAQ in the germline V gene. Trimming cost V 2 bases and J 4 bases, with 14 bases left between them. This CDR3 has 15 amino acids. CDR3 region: CASSLMSTPGYGYTF. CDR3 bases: TGTGCCAGCAGCTTAATGTCGACACCCGGCTATGGCTACACCTTC.

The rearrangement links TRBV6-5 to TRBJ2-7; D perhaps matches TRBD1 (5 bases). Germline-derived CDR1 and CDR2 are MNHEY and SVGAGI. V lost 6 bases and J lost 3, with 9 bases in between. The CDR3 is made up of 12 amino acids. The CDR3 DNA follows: TGTGCCAGCAGCCAGGGTGGCTACGAGCAGTACTTC. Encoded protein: CASSQGGYEQYF.